This T cell receptor beta chain derives from a study of cytomegalovirus exposure and HLA in healthy donors. Study information: An earlier analysis identified 117 million unique TCR beta sequences in 150 million to 200 million T cells.

Amplification used 60 Vbeta primers and 13 Jbeta primers. Assay: immunoSEQ multiplex PCR; the TCRdb copy retains only in-frame clones and omits some. The sample includes around 200,000 clones, roughly 78% of them seen just once. General study results and limits: The study designated about 180 TCR beta chains cytomegalovirus-associated. The dataset shows that most TCR sequences were rare, while some public TCRs occurred in many donors.

CDR1 is SGHRS, CDR2 YFSETQ, per germline. Trimming removed 4 bases from V and 6 bases from J; junction bases left unmatched: 8. This CDR3 has 15 residues. To note about this clone: Antigen: not known.

All donors participated as healthy donors of bone marrow. The sequence was obtained from a boy aged 5-17 years in good health and CMV-seronegative. V usage is TRBV5-1 and J usage is TRBJ2-7; TRBD1 agrees at 12 bases. Sequenced material: PBMCs. The CDR3 nucleotides are TGCGCCAGCAGCCATGGGACAGGGGGCAAGGTCGAGCAGTACTTC. Translating it yields CASSHGTGGKVEQYF.